This is a list of T cell receptor beta chains from one sample in a study of cytomegalovirus exposure and HLA in healthy donors. Clones were read by immunoSEQ multiplex PCR, and TCRdb kept only the in-frame ones, dropping some. This table holds 130,000 or so clones, roughly nine tenths found once. Material for sequencing was PBMCs. These TCRs come from a man aged 30-40 years in good health and CMV-seronegative. CDR3s leave out the opening cysteine and the closing phenylalanine or tryptophan. Fields, in order: J gene, clone size, V gene, CDR3 protein. Clone size is given for some rows only: seen once, a few or many times, or a class if the clone is expanded.

>TRBJ2-1|.|TRBV20-1
SAQSGREQF
>TRBJ2-1|.|TRBV14
ASSVRGVGGSDEQF
>TRBJ2-3|.|TRBV6-5
ASSYTGDFSTDTQY
>TRBJ1-2|.|TRBV27
ASRDRVSVLDGYT
>TRBJ1-6|.|TRBV2
ASSDDSPLH
>TRBJ2-1|.|TRBV5-1
ASSLGGLGRDNEQF
>TRBJ1-1|once|TRBV9
ASSFPTGEMNTEAF
>TRBJ2-7|.|TRBV10-3
AIRGGRYEQY
>TRBJ2-7|few|TRBV4-1
ASSQYVAGSNYEQY
>TRBJ2-2|few|TRBV10-1
ASTAGSNTGELF
>TRBJ1-6|.|TRBV18
ASSPSVGQISSPLH
>TRBJ1-5|.|TRBV6-6
ASLGGQSNQPQH
>TRBJ1-1|.|TRBV23-1
ASGQDRGTEAF
>TRBJ2-7|.|TRBV15
ATSPRQGVSPLGQY
>TRBJ1-2|.|TRBV28
ASSFQNFYGYT
>TRBJ2-2|.|TRBV7-9
ASSRDMGTRNTGELF
>TRBJ2-3|once|TRBV7-2
ASSTRPRGTDTQY
>TRBJ2-7|.|TRBV4-2
ASSQLPRSTGPEQY
>TRBJ2-4|.|TRBV28
ASSFPPSRGLAKNIQY
>TRBJ1-1|.|TRBV6-5
ASSYSVLGAGTEAF
>TRBJ2-3|.|TRBV25-1
ASSRTGGTDTQY
>TRBJ1-2|.|TRBV7-9
ASSLVGQNYGYT
>TRBJ1-6|.|TRBV5-6
ASSPSTYSPLH
>TRBJ1-1|once|TRBV6-5
ASSYRRESTEAF
>TRBJ1-1|.|TRBV6-1
ASGPGRSTEAF
>TRBJ1-1|.|TRBV23-1
ASSSPTGLNTEAF
>TRBJ1-6|few|TRBV4-2
ASSQPTGPNSPLH
>TRBJ2-7|.|TRBV6-6
ASSYERGGHEQY
>TRBJ1-1|.|TRBV27
ASRGQGPNTEAF
>TRBJ2-2|.|TRBV4-3
ASSQHVRTGGTGELF
>TRBJ1-5|once|TRBV4-2
ASSQVTGVGNQPQH
>TRBJ1-1|.|TRBV5-1
ASSVDRGRLNTEAF
>TRBJ2-2|.|TRBV9
ASEGRGNTGELF
>TRBJ1-2|.|TRBV4-1
ASSPMNSLVYGYT
>TRBJ1-5|.|TRBV2
ASSESEASNQPQH
>TRBJ1-1|.|TRBV7-9
ASSLGIQSAEAF
>TRBJ2-1|.|TRBV4-2
ASSQATGGSEQF
>TRBJ1-5|.|TRBV19
ASSTWTGDWLENQPQH
>TRBJ2-5|once|TRBV5-4
ASSQGQGRGETQY
>TRBJ2-7|.|TRBV5-1
ASSPRGGYEQY
>TRBJ1-2|once|TRBV10-1
ASSEPFRRAVYGYT
>TRBJ1-5|.|TRBV19
ASRTGVSNQPQH
>TRBJ1-4|.|TRBV5-4
ASSLPIGQGGEKLF
>TRBJ1-4|.|TRBV7-7
ASSLRRRATNEKLF
>TRBJ1-3|once|TRBV15
ATSRDRARLGNTIY
>TRBJ2-1|.|TRBV4-3
ASSQDLSGGYNEQF
>TRBJ2-2|.|TRBV9
ASSPPGTGRTGELF
>TRBJ2-2|.|TRBV6-5
ASSFNTGELF
>TRBJ1-6|.|TRBV7-2
ASSLAVASSYNSPLH
>TRBJ1-2|.|TRBV7-9
ASSFAGAAGEAGYT
>TRBJ2-1|.|TRBV5-1
ASSLGTGLPYNEQF
>TRBJ2-5|.|TRBV9
ASSVDTGETQY